This T cell receptor (beta chain) was retrieved from a study of identical twins. This clonotype was counted only a few times. Its target is not known. Trimming took 2 bases from V and 3 from J, leaving 8 bases between them. The CDR3 runs to 14 residues. CDR1 is MGHDK, CDR2 SYGVNS, per germline. TCRdb itself ran the 5' RACE reads through MiXCR, one entry per CDR3 protein. In the table there are about 190,000 distinct CDR3 sequences, more than 15% of which are singletons. Study-level results: The analysis was cross-sectional rather than longitudinal within donors. Twin-shared out-of-frame alpha sequences showed excess low generation probability. The more abundant beta clonotypes in cord blood had fewer insertions, and memory repertoires did not show this.

A further study also used this sample, focusing on T cells expressing NK-cell markers. Per that paper: The eight sequenced donors comprised seven who were HCMV-seropositive and one who was seronegative.

This chain links TRBV25-1 with TRBJ1-5; D not resolved. The origin of this receptor is a woman aged 18-29 years in good health. Material: CD8+ T cells sorted from blood. CDR3 residues: CASSELGFNQPQHF. DNA for the CDR3: TGTGCCAGCAGTGAACTAGGGTTCAATCAGCCCCAGCATTTT. The whole variable domain, filled in from reference TRBV25-1 and TRBJ1-5, reads EADIYQTPRYLVIGTGKKITLECSQTMGHDKMYWYQQDPGMELHLIHYSYGVNSTEKGDLSSESTVSRIRTEHFPLTLESARPSHTSQYLCASSELGFNQPQHFGDGTRLSIL.